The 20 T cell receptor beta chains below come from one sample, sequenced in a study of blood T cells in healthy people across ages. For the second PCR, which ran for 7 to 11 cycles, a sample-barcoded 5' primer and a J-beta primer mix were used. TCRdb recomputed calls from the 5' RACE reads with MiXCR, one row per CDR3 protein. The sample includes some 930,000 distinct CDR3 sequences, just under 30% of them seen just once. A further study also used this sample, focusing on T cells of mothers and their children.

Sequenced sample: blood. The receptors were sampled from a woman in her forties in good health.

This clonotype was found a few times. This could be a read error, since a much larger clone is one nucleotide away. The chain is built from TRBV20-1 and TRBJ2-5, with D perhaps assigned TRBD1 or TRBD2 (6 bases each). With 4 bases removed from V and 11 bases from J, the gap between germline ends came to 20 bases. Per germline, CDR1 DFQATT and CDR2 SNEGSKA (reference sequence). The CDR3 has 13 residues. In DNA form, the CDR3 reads TGCAGTGCTACTGTTGGGGGGCACAATGAGCAGTACTTC. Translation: CSATVGGHNEQYF.

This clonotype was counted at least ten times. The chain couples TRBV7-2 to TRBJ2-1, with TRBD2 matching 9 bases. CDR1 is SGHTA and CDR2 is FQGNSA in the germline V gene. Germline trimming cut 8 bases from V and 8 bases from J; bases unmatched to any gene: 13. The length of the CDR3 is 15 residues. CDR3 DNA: TGTGCCAGCTTCCGGGGACTAGCCCAAACGGATGAGCAGTTCTTC. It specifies CASFRGLAQTDEQFF.

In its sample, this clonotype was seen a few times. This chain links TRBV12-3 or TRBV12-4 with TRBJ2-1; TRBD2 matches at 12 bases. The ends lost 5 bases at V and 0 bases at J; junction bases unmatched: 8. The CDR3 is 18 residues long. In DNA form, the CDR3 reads TGTGCCAGCAGTCCTAGGACTAGCGGGGTCAGCTCCTACAATGAGCAGTTCTTC. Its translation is CASSPRTSGVSSYNEQFF.

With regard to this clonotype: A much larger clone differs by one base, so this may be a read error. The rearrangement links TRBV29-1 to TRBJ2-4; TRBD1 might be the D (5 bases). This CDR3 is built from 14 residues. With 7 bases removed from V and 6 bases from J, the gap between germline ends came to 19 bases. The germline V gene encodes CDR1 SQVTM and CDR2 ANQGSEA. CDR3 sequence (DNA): TGCAGCGCAATACCACAGGTTTGGAGAAACATTCAGTACTTC. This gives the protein CSAIPQVWRNIQYF.

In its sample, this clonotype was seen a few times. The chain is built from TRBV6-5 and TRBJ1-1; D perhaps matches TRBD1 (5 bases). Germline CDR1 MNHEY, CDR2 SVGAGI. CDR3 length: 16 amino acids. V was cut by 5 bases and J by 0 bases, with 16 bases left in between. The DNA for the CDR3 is TGTGCCAGCAGTCTCTATTATAACAGGATGAACACTGAAGCTTTCTTT. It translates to CASSLYYNRMNTEAFF.

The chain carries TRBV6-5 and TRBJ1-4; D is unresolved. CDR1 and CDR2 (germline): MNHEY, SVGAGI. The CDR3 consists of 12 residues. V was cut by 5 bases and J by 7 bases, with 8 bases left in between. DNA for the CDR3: TGTGCCAGCAGTCAGACACGTGAAAAACTGTTTTTT. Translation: CASSQTREKLFF.

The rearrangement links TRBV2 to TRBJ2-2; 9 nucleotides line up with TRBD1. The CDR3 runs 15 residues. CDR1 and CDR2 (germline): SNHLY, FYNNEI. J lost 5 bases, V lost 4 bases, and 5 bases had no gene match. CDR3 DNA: TGTGCCAGCAGTGTCCGGGACAGGGTGACCGGGGAGCTGTTTTTT. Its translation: CASSVRDRVTGELFF.

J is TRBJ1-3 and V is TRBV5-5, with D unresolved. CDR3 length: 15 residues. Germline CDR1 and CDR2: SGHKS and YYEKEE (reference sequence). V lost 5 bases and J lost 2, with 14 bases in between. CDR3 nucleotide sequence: TGTGCCAGCAGTCCAGAGTGGGTAGCTGGAAACACCATATATTTT. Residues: CASSPEWVAGNTIYF.

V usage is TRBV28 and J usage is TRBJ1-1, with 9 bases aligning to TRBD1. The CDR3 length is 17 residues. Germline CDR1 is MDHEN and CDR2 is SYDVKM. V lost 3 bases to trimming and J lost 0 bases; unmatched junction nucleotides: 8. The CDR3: CASSFVTGGVMNTEAFF. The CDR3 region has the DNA TGTGCCAGCAGTTTCGTGACAGGGGGGGTGATGAACACTGAAGCTTTCTTT.

The CDR3 region is CASSEIRGQGGELFF. The CDR3 region has the DNA TGTGCCAGCAGTGAGATAAGGGGGCAAGGCGGGGAGCTGTTTTTT. J is TRBJ2-2 and V is TRBV12-3 or TRBV12-4, with 7 positions matching TRBD1. This CDR3 is 15 amino acids long. V shed 5 bases, J shed 7 bases, and the junction held 10 bases outside the gene matches.

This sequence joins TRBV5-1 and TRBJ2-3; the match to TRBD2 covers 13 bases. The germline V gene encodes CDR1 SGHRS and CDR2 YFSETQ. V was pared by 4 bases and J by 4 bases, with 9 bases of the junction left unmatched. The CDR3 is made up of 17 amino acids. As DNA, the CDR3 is TGCGCCAGCAGCCCCGGGGGACTAGCGGGGATGTCAGATACGCAGTATTTT. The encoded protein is CASSPGGLAGMSDTQYF.

CDR3 sequence reads: CASTSQWGAYGYTF. The CDR3 nucleotides are TGTGCCAGCACTAGTCAGTGGGGCGCCTATGGCTACACCTTC. The chain links TRBV12-3 or TRBV12-4 to TRBJ1-2; D may be TRBD1 (5 bases). The CDR3 extends over 14 amino acids. The germline V and J ends were trimmed by 7 bases and 4 bases, with 16 bases remaining between them.

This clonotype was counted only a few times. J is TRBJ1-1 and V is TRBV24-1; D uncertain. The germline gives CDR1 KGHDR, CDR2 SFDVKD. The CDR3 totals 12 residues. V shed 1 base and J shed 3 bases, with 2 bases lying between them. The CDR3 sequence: CATSDLDTEAFF. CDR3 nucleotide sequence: TGTGCCACCAGTGATTTAGACACTGAAGCTTTCTTT.

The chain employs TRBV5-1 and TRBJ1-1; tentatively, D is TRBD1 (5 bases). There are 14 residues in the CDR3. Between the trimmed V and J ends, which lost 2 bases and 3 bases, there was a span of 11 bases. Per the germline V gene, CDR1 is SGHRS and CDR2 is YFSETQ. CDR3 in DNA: TGCGCCAGCAGCTTCGGGGCGAAGGACACTGAAGCTTTCTTT. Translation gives CASSFGAKDTEAFF.

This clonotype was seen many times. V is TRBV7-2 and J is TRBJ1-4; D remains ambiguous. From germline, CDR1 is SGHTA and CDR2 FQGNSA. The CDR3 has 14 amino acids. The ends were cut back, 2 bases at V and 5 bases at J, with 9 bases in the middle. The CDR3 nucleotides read TGTGCCAGCAGCTTATACCTAGGGAATGAAAAACTGTTTTTT. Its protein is CASSLYLGNEKLFF.

CDR3 sequence: CASSIMVRKYEQYF. Written as DNA, the CDR3 is TGTGCCAGCAGCATAATGGTCCGTAAGTACGAGCAGTACTTC. The gene calls are TRBV13 and TRBJ2-4, with D unresolved. The J call may be mistaken, given a closer DNA end match to TRBJ2-7. The CDR3 contains 14 residues. The germline gives CDR1 PRHDT, CDR2 FYEKMQ (reference sequence).

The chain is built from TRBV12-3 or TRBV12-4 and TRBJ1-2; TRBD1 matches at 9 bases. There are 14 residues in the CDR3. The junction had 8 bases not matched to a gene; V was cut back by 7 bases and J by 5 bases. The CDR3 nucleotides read TGTGCCAGCACCATGACAGGGGGAGGGTATGGCTACACCTTC. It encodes CASTMTGGGYGYTF.

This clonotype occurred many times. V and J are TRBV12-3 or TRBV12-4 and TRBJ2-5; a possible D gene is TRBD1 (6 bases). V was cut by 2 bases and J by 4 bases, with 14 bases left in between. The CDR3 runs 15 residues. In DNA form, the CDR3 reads TGTGCCAGCAGTTTAAGGGGGAGAGGGCGAGAGACCCAGTACTTC. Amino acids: CASSLRGRGRETQYF.

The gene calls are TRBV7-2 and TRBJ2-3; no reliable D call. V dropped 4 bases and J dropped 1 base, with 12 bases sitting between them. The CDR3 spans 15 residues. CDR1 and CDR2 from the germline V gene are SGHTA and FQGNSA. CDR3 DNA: TGTGCCAGCAGCTACTCCTCCCAGGGCACAGATACGCAGTATTTT. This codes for CASSYSSQGTDTQYF.

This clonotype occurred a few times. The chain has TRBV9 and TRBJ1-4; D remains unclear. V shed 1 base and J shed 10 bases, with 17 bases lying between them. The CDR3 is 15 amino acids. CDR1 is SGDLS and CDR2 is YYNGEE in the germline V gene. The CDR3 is CASSVQPSVEGKLFF. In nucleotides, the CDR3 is TGTGCCAGCAGCGTACAACCCTCCGTAGAGGGAAAACTGTTTTTT.